The T cell receptor beta chain under discussion was sequenced for a study of blood T cells in healthy people across ages. The germline gives CDR1 SGHRS, CDR2 YFSETQ. The CDR3 consists of 14 residues. Trimming removed 0 bases at V and 1 base at J, with 7 bases between. A few counts support this clonotype. A second PCR, run for about 6 to 12 cycles, used a sample-barcoded 5' primer plus a J-beta primer mix. TCRdb re-analysed the 5' RACE reads in MiXCR, keeping a single row per CDR3 protein. Found here are around 800,000 distinct CDR3 sequences, around 45% of them singletons; the top ten hold around 18%. Each sample used at least 6 million PBMCs.

The rearrangement links TRBV5-1 to TRBJ1-1; D is undetermined. The source of this sequence is a man aged 55 to 70 in good health. Sample: blood. CDR3 sequence: CASSLGHQNTEAFF. The DNA for the CDR3 is TGCGCCAGCAGCTTGGGACACCAGAACACTGAAGCTTTCTTT.